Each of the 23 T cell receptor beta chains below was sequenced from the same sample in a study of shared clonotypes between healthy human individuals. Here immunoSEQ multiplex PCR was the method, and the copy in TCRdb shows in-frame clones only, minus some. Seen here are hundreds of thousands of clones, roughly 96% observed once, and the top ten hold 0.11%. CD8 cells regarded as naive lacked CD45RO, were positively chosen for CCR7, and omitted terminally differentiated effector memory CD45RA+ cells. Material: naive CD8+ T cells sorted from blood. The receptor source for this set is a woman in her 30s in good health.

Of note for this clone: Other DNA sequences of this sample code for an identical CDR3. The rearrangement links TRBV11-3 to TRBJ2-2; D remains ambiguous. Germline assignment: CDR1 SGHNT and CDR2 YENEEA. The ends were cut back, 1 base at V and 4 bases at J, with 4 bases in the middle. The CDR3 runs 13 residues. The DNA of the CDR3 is TGTGCCAGCAGCTTAGGAGGCACCGGGGAGCTGTTTTTT. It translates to CASSLGGTGELFF. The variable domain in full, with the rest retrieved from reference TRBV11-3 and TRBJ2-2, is EAGVVQSPRYKIIEKKQPVAFWCNPISGHNTLYWYLQNLGQGPELLIRYENEEAVDDSQLPKDRFSAERLKGVDSTLKIQPAELGDSAVYLCASSLGGTGELFFGEGSRLTVL.

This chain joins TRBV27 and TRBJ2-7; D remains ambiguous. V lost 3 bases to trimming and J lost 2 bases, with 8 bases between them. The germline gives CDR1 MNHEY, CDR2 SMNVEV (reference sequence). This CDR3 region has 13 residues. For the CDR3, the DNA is TGTGCCAGCAGTTTTGGGAAGGCCTACGAGCAGTACTTC. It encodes CASSFGKAYEQYF.

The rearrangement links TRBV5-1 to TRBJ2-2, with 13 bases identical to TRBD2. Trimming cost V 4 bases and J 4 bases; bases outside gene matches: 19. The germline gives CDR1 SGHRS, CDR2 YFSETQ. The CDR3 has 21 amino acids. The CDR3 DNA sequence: TGCGCCAGCAGCACCCCTGACACTAGCGGGAGGGCCGTCGTGGGCACCGGGGAGCTGTTTTTT. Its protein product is CASSTPDTSGRAVVGTGELFF.

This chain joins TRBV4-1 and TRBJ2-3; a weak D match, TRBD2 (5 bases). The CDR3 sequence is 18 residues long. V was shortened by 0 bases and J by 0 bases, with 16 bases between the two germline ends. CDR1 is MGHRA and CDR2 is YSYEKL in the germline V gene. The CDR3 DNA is TGCGCCAGCAGCCAAGATCTGTTGGGGAGCGGTAGCACAGATACGCAGTATTTT. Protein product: CASSQDLLGSGSTDTQYF.

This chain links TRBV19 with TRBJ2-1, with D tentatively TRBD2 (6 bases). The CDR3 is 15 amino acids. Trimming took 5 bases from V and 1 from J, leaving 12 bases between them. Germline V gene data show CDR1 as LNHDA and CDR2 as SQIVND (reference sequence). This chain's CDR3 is CASSGAGWSYNEQFF. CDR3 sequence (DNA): TGTGCCAGTAGTGGGGCGGGATGGTCCTACAATGAGCAGTTCTTC. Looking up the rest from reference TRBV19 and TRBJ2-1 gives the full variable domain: DGGITQSPKYLFRKEGQNVTLSCEQNLNHDAMYWYRQDPGQGLRLIYYSQIVNDFQKGDIAEGYSVSREKKESFPLTVTSAQKNPTAFYLCASSGAGWSYNEQFFGPGTRLTVL.

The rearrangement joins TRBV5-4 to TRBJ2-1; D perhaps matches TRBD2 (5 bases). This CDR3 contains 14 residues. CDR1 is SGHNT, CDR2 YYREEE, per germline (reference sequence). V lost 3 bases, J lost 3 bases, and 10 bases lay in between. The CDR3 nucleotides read TGTGCCAGCAGCTGGGAGATGAGCTACAATGAGCAGTTCTTC. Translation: CASSWEMSYNEQFF.

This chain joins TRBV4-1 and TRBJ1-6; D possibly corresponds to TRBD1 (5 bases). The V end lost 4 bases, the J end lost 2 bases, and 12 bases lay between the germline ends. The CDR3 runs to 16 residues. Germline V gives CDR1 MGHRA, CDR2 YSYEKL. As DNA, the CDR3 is TGCGCCAGCAGCCCGACGGGGGAGGCCTATAATTCACCCCTCCACTTT. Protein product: CASSPTGEAYNSPLHF.

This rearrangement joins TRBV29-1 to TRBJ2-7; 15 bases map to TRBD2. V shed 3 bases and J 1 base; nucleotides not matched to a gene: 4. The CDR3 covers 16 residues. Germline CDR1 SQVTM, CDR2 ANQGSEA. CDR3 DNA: TGCAGCGTTGACGGACTAGCGGGAGGGAATTCCTACGAGCAGTACTTC. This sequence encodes CSVDGLAGGNSYEQYF.

CDR3 region: CASSQGQGAVDEQFF. The CDR3 region has the DNA TGCGCCAGCAGCCAAGGGCAGGGGGCGGTGGATGAGCAGTTCTTC. The chain combines TRBV4-1 with TRBJ2-1; 8 bases are a match to TRBD1. The ends lost 1 base at V and 8 bases at J; junction bases unmatched: 7. The CDR3 length is 15 residues. Germline values: CDR1 MGHRA, CDR2 YSYEKL.

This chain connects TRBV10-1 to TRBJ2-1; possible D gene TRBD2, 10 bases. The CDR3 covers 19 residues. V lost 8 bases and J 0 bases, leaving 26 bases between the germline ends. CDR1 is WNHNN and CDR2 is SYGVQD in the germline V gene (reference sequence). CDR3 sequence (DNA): TGCGCCAGCGGGGACAGGGTTCTAGCGGGAGATCTCTCCTACAATGAGCAGTTCTTC. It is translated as CASGDRVLAGDLSYNEQFF.

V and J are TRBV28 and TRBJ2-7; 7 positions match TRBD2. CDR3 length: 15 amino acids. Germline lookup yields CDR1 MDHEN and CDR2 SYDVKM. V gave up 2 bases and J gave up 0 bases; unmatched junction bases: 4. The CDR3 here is CASSLAGESSYEQYF. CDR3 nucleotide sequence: TGTGCCAGCAGTTTAGCGGGGGAGAGCTCCTACGAGCAGTACTTC.

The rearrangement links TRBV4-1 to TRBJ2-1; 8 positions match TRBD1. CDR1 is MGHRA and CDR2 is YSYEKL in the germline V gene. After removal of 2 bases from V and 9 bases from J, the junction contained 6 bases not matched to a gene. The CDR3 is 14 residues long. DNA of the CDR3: TGCGCCAGCAGCCAACACGGGACAGGCCTTGAGCAGTTCTTC. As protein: CASSQHGTGLEQFF.

The CDR3 DNA reads as TGTGCCAGCAGCCAAGAACATCTGAGTCCCGGAAACACCATATATTTT. Amino acids: CASSQEHLSPGNTIYF. The chain employs TRBV14 and TRBJ1-3; D not resolved. Trimming stripped 0 bases from V and 4 bases from J, with 13 bases between. This CDR3 is 16 amino acids long. Germline values: CDR1 SGHDN, CDR2 FVKESK.

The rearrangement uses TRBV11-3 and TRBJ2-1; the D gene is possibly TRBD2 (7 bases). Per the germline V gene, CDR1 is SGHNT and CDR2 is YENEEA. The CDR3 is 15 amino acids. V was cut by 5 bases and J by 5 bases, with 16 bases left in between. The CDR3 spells CASSPVGGTNNEQFF. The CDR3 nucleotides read TGTGCCAGCAGCCCGGTGGGGGGGACAAACAATGAGCAGTTCTTC.

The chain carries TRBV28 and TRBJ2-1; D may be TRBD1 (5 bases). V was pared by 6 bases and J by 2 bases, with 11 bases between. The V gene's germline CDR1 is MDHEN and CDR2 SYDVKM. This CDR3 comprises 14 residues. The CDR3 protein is CASSPQTAYNEQFF. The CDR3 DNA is TGTGCCAGCAGCCCCCAGACAGCCTACAATGAGCAGTTCTTC.

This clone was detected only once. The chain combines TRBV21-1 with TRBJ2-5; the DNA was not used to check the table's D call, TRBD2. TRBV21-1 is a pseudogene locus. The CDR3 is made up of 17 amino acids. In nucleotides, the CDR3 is TGTGCCAGCAGCAAAGCACCAAGGATGGAGCAGATGGAGACCCAGTACTTC. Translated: CASSKAPRMEQMETQYF.

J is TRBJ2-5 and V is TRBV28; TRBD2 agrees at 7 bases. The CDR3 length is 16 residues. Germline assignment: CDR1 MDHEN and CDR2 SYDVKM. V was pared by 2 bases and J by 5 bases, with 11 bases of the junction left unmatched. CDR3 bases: TGTGCCAGCAGTTTAGGGGGGAGGGTCGATTGGGAGACCCAGTACTTC. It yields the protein CASSLGGRVDWETQYF.

The CDR3 DNA reads TGCGCCAGCAGCTTATGGTTGCCGAACACCGGGGAGCTGTTTTTT. The encoded protein is CASSLWLPNTGELFF. The chain employs TRBV5-1 and TRBJ2-2; D ambiguous. With 2 bases removed from V and 0 bases from J, the gap between germline ends came to 8 bases. This CDR3 has 15 residues. Germline values: CDR1 SGHRS, CDR2 YFSETQ.

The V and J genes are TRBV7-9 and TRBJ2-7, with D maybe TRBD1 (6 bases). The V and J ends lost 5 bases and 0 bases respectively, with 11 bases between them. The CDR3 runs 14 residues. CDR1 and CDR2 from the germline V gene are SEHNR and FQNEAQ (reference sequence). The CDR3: CASSPGTISYEQYF. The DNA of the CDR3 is TGTGCCAGCAGCCCAGGGACAATCTCCTACGAGCAGTACTTC. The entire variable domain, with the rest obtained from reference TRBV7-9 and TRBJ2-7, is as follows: DTGVSQNPRHKITKRGQNVTFRCDPISEHNRLYWYRQTLGQGPEFLTYFQNEAQLEKSRLLSDRFSAERPKGSFSTLEIQRTEQGDSAMYLCASSPGTISYEQYFGPGTRLTVT.

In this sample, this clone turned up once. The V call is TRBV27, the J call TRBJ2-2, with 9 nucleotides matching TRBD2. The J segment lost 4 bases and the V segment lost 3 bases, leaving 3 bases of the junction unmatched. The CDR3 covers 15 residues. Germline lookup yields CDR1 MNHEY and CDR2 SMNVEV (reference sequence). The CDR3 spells CASSFLAGSTGELFF. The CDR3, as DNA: TGTGCCAGCAGTTTCCTAGCGGGATCCACCGGGGAGCTGTTTTTT.

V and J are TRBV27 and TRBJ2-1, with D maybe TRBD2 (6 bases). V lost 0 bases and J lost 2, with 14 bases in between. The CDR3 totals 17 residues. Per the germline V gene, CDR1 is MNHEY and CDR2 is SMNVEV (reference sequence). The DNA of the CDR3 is TGTGCCAGCAGTTTATCCTTGGGTAGCGGTCCCTACAATGAGCAGTTCTTC. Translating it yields CASSLSLGSGPYNEQFF.

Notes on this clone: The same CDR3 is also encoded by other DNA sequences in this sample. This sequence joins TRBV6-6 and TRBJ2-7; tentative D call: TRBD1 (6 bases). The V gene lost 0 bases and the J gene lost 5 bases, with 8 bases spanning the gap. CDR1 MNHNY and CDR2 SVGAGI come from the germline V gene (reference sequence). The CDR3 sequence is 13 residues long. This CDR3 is CASSYSRGNEQYF. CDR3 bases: TGTGCCAGCAGTTACTCGAGGGGGAACGAGCAGTACTTC.

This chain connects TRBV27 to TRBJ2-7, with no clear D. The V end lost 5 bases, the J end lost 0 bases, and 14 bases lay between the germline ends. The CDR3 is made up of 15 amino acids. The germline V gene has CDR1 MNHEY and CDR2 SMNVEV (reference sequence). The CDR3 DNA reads TGTGCCAGCAGTCCGCATAGTTCCAGCTCCTACGAGCAGTACTTC. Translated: CASSPHSSSSYEQYF.